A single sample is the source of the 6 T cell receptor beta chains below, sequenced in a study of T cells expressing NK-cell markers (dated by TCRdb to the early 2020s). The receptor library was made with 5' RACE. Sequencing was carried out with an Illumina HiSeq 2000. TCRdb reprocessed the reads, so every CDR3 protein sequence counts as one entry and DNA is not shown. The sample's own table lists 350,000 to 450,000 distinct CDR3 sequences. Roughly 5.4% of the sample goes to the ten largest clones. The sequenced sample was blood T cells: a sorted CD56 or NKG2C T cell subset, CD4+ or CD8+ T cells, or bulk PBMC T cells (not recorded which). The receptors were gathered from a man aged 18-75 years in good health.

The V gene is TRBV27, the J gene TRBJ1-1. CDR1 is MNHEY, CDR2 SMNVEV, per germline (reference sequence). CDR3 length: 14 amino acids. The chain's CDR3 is CASSRSMGNTEAFF.

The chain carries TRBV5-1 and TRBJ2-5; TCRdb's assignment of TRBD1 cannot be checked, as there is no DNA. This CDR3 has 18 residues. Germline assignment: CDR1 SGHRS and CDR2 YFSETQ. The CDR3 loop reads CASSSYILGQENQETQYF.

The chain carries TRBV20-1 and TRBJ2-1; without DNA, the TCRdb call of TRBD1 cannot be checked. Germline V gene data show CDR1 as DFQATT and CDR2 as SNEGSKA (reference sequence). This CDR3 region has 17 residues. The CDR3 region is CSARVTGTGVSYNEQFF.

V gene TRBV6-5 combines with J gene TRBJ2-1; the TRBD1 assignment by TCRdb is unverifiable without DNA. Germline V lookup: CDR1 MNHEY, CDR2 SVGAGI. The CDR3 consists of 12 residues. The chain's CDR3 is CASRAGGYEQFF.

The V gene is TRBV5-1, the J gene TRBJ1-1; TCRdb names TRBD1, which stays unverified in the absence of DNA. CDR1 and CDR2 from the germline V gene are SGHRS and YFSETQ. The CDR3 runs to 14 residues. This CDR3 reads CASSFVSGVTEAFF.

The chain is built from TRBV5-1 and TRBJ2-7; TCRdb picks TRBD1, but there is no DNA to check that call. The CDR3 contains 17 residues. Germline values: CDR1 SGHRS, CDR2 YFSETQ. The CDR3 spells CASSPNLMTAFTYEQYF.